This T cell receptor beta chain was sequenced in a study of draining lymph node invasion in breast cancer (dated by TCRdb to the early 2020s). Some background on the complete study: Histology and cytokeratin immunohistochemistry were used to diagnose nodal metastasis, and EpCAM/CD45 flow cytometry was used to confirm the diagnosis. Each patient contributed matched non-invaded and tumor-invaded tumor-draining lymph nodes plus the primary tumor, profiled for both Treg and Tconv subsets. In a separate targeted assay, bulk TCR-beta CDR3 sequencing compared sorted memory regulatory T cells and memory conventional CD4 T cells across breast cancer tissues. The separate targeted TCR sequencing covered lymph nodes from five or six patients, with primary tumors sequenced for three of those patients. The study at large found these results: In the targeted TCR-seq data, Tregs appeared more clonally expanded than Tconvs in all tissues, and both subsets were less diverse in tumor than lymph nodes. Roughly 13-25% of Treg TCRs were shared with Tconvs per tissue, interpreted as suggesting peripheral Treg induction. The data could not determine whether Treg conversion took place in a particular organ or whether converted Tregs recirculated between nodes and tumor. TCRs shared between the Treg and Tconv subsets were regarded as suggesting, but not proving, a common clonal origin. Tracking the tumor top-100 clones was possible in just a couple of patients. Detection of some of the top 100 tumor clones in both invaded and non-invaded nodes suggests recirculation between tumor and draining nodes.

The library was produced with bulk RNA-seq. The data were produced on an Illumina HiSeq 2500. As for the original processing: In the separate targeted TCR-seq dataset, CDR3 sequences were extracted from raw reads and quantified using MiXCR version 2.1.5 with default parameters. Each TCR-beta clone in the separate targeted TCR-seq dataset was defined by the V gene, J gene and CDR3 sequence taken together. In the separate targeted TCR-seq dataset, clones with fewer than three counts were first removed, after which only the 90% most strongly expressed clones per sample were kept. In the separate targeted TCR-seq dataset, Treg-Tconv overlap was calculated per tissue as the number of shared clones divided by the total number of Treg clones, multiplied by 100. TCRdb redid the processing of the public reads, applying fastp at Q25 and MiXCR, and retained in-frame beta chains. CDR3 protein duplicates are merged, each entry listing the most common genes and DNA. In this record, the V and J calls reflect TCRdb's handling and not the investigators' own analysis. The sample profile shows a few thousand distinct CDR3 sequences; 60% to 85% of them were found once. The ten largest clones capture around 1.9% of the sample.

For memory conventional CD4 T cells, the sort was based on CD4+ CD45RA- CD25- cells. Whether a tumor-draining lymph node counted as invaded or non-invaded depended on the presence or absence of metastatic tumor cells. T cells were pre-enriched with a Miltenyi Pan T Cell isolation kit before staining and sorting. Immunohistochemistry for estrogen receptor, progesterone receptor, HER2 and Ki-67 was used to characterize primary tumors. Within a few hours after surgery, the fresh surgical tissue was processed by cutting it into small fragments. Tissue fragments were enzymatically digested with Liberase TL plus DNase for 20 minutes and filtered through a 40-micrometer strainer. After DAPI live/dead staining, cells were sorted on a BD FACS Aria II at about 97-99% purity. The sorted cells were lysed in TCL buffer, and a Norgen Single Cell RNA purification kit, including DNase treatment, was used to purify the RNA.

CDR1 is given as MNHEY and CDR2 as SVGEGT, both from the germline V gene. V and J lose 0 bases and 1 base, and a span of 9 bases separates them. The CDR3 numbers 15 residues from cysteine through phenylalanine. Only the CDR3 part of the read is kept: 45 bases, read in frame from the first base. About this clonotype: Its antigen remains unidentified. The sample holds no much larger clone one base away, and base qualities are not on file.

This sequence uses TRBV6-2 or TRBV6-3 and TRBJ1-1, with the identity of the D gene unclear. The sequencing sample was made of sorted memory CD4+ effector T cells from a lymph node. The cell subset or site label here, explained by the study, means: CD45RA-negative sorted CD4+ T cells (memory Tconv or effector/memory Treg). The origin of this receptor is a female donor with luminal breast cancer. The CDR3: CASSYSGSWNTEAFF. The bases are TGTGCCAGCAGTTACTCCGGGTCATGGAACACTGAAGCTTTCTTT.